Shown below are 31 T cell receptor beta chains from a single sample sequenced in a study of blood T cell repertoires in COVID-19. The assay was immunoSEQ multiplex PCR, and TCRdb's table has in-frame clones only and misses some. Here the sample spans 200,000 to 250,000 clones, about 88% being singletons. Sequenced: peripheral blood. The receptors were sampled from a woman aged 70-85 years with active or convalescent COVID-19.

The genes are TRBV10-3 and TRBJ1-2; D uncertain. The V end was cut by 2 bases, the J end by 4 bases, with 8 bases between. The CDR3 loop spans 13 amino acids. CDR1 is ENHRY and CDR2 is SYGVKD in the germline V gene. The DNA for the CDR3 is TGTGCCATCAGTGAGCAACAGAGCTATGGCTACACCTTC. This gives the protein CAISEQQSYGYTF.

This clone was recorded a few times. Written as DNA, the CDR3 is TGTGCCAGCAGCTTAGATCTTGCTAGTTGGGAGACCCAGTACTTC. It codes for CASSLDLASWETQYF. The V and J genes are TRBV11-2 and TRBJ2-5; no clear D. CDR1 and CDR2 (germline): SGHAT, FQNNGV. This CDR3 spans 15 amino acids. Trimming shortened V by 0 bases and J by 5 bases, and 13 bases separated the two germline ends.

The chain carries TRBV2 and TRBJ2-1; 7 bases align to TRBD2. In germline, CDR1 is SNHLY, CDR2 FYNNEI. V dropped 3 bases and J dropped 4; count of bases not matched to a gene: 6. The CDR3 has 15 residues. This chain's CDR3 is CASSDGGNYYNEQFF. The CDR3 coding sequence is TGTGCCAGCAGTGACGGGGGGAATTATTACAATGAGCAGTTCTTC.

The rearrangement joins TRBV5-1 to TRBJ1-1, with D hard to call. V gave up 3 bases and J gave up 11 bases, with 11 bases separating them. The CDR3 spans 11 residues. The germline CDR1 and CDR2 sequences are SGHRS and YFSETQ. CDR3 sequence reads: CASSYNREAFF. The CDR3 nucleotides read TGCGCCAGCAGCTACAACCGGGAGGCTTTCTTT.

The chain links TRBV24-1 to TRBJ2-7, with 7 nucleotides matching TRBD2. The CDR3 spans 11 residues. Germline assignment: CDR1 KGHDR and CDR2 SFDVKD. With 12 bases clipped from V and 3 bases from J, the junction kept 4 bases outside the gene matches. CDR3 in amino acids: CAVSGGYEQYF. The CDR3 region has the DNA TGTGCCGTATCGGGGGGCTACGAGCAGTACTTC.

The chain couples TRBV5-6 to TRBJ1-5; 8 nucleotides line up with TRBD1. The ends lost 4 bases at V and 6 bases at J; junction bases unmatched: 3. Germline CDR1 and CDR2: SGHDT and YYEEEE. The CDR3 is made up of 13 amino acids. The CDR3: CASSLRGLQPQHF. The CDR3 DNA follows: TGTGCCAGCAGCCTCAGGGGGCTTCAGCCCCAGCATTTT.

The chain recombines TRBV7-2 with TRBJ2-1, with D perhaps matching TRBD1 (5 bases). Germline V lookup: CDR1 SGHTA, CDR2 FQGNSA. V lost 4 bases and J lost 12, with 16 bases in between. CDR3 size: 13 residues. CDR3 residues: CASSSTGPTGQFF. In DNA form, the CDR3 reads TGTGCCAGCAGCTCTACAGGACCCACGGGGCAGTTCTTC.

The chain couples TRBV27 to TRBJ1-2, with D uncertain. Between the trimmed V and J ends, which lost 0 bases and 2 bases, there was a span of 7 bases. Germline lookup yields CDR1 MNHEY and CDR2 SMNVEV (reference sequence). The CDR3 loop spans 14 amino acids. This CDR3 is CASSLSGWNYGYTF. The CDR3 DNA reads TGTGCCAGCAGTTTATCGGGCTGGAACTATGGCTACACCTTC.

The chain employs TRBV5-6 and TRBJ1-2, with D unclear. The CDR3 is made up of 15 amino acids. Germline CDR1 reads SGHDT; CDR2 reads YYEEEE. V shed 1 base and J shed 0 bases, with 10 bases lying between them. The CDR3 sequence is CASSLRLLANYGYTF. CDR3 sequence (DNA): TGTGCCAGCAGCTTGCGGTTACTAGCTAACTATGGCTACACCTTC.

The J gene is TRBJ1-2, the V gene TRBV11-2, with 9 bases aligning to TRBD1. Trimming cost V 4 bases and J 4 bases; bases outside gene matches: 7. CDR1 is SGHAT and CDR2 is FQNNGV in the germline V gene. This CDR3 is built from 15 residues. Written as DNA, the CDR3 is TGTGCCAGCAGCTCAACAGGGGGCGCACCCTATGGCTACACCTTC. It encodes CASSSTGGAPYGYTF.

The chain carries TRBV11-2 and TRBJ2-3, with D possibly matching TRBD1 (5 bases). This CDR3 is built from 13 residues. V was cut by 3 bases and J by 2 bases, with 6 bases left in between. Germline V gene sequence: CDR1 SGHAT, CDR2 FQNNGV. CDR3 residues: CASSLDNTDTQYF. The DNA of the CDR3 is TGTGCCAGCAGCTTGGACAACACAGATACGCAGTATTTT.

This clone was seen only once. This chain joins TRBV6-5 and TRBJ1-1, with a possible D match to TRBD1 (6 bases). The CDR3 extends over 15 amino acids. The germline gives CDR1 MNHEY, CDR2 SVGAGI. Trimming took 2 bases from V and 5 from J, leaving 15 bases between them. The CDR3 coding sequence is TGTGCCAGCAGTTACGGCATGGGGGCCGGAACTGAAGCTTTCTTT. This gives the protein CASSYGMGAGTEAFF.

This chain joins TRBV2 and TRBJ2-5; D is possibly TRBD2 (5 bases). The V end lost 7 bases, the J end lost 2 bases, and 8 bases lay between the germline ends. The CDR3 spans 12 residues. Germline V lookup: CDR1 SNHLY, CDR2 FYNNEI. The CDR3 DNA reads as TGTGCCAGCACGGGATTTCAAGAGACCCAGTACTTC. This encodes CASTGFQETQYF.

The chain combines TRBV10-3 with TRBJ2-7; 8 bases line up with TRBD1. This CDR3 has 12 residues. From germline, CDR1 is ENHRY and CDR2 SYGVKD. V dropped 7 bases and J dropped 6; count of bases not matched to a gene: 5. The CDR3 bases are TGTGCCATCAAACCAACAGGGGGCGAGCAGTACTTC. This translates into CAIKPTGGEQYF.

For the CDR3, the DNA is TGTGCCAGCAGCCAACGGGGAGATGGAAACACCATATATTTT. This encodes CASSQRGDGNTIYF. V gene TRBV3-1 (or the pseudogene TRBV3-2) combines with J gene TRBJ1-3, with unresolved D. Germline assignment: CDR1 LGHDT and CDR2 YNNKEL (reference sequence). V was pared by 2 bases and J by 3 bases, with 8 bases between. The CDR3 contains 14 residues.

The gene calls are TRBV24-1 and TRBJ1-1; D possibly corresponds to TRBD1 (6 bases). Trimming removed 2 bases at V and 1 base at J, with 10 bases between. In germline, CDR1 is KGHDR, CDR2 SFDVKD. The CDR3 consists of 15 residues. The CDR3 coding sequence is TGTGCCACCAGTGATTCCAGGGGAAAGAACACTGAAGCTTTCTTT. It codes for CATSDSRGKNTEAFF.

This clone came up once. CDR3 DNA sequence: TGTGCCAGCAGCTTCACAGATAGCAATCAGCCCCAGCATTTT. Encoded protein: CASSFTDSNQPQHF. This chain joins TRBV7-9 and TRBJ1-5; D uncertain. This CDR3 contains 14 residues. The germline V gene has CDR1 SEHNR and CDR2 FQNEAQ (reference sequence). Deletions cut 3 bases from V and 0 bases from J, with 6 bases between.

The J gene is TRBJ2-3, the V gene TRBV5-1; the match to TRBD1 covers 7 bases. CDR3 length: 14 residues. Looked up from germline, CDR1 is SGHRS and CDR2 is YFSETQ. V dropped 2 bases and J dropped 6; count of bases not matched to a gene: 6. Here the CDR3 reads CASSLEGAIDTQYF. The CDR3 DNA reads as TGCGCCAGCAGCTTAGAGGGGGCAATCGATACGCAGTATTTT.

The genes are TRBV9 and TRBJ1-3; 8 positions agree with TRBD1. The CDR3 is 17 amino acids. With V trimmed by 2 bases and J by 2 bases, 9 bases remained unmatched. Germline CDR1 reads SGDLS; CDR2 reads YYNGEE. The CDR3 spells CASSVADRGVPGNTIYF. As DNA, the CDR3 is TGTGCCAGCAGCGTCGCCGACAGGGGTGTCCCTGGAAACACCATATATTTT.

V and J are TRBV2 and TRBJ1-1; D is uncertain. Trimming cost V 2 bases and J 5 bases, with 9 bases left between them. CDR3 size: 13 residues. Germline V gene data show CDR1 as SNHLY and CDR2 as FYNNEI. The CDR3 nucleotides read TGTGCCAGCAGTGAAAATGGAGGGACTGAAGCTTTCTTT. Translation: CASSENGGTEAFF.

The chain links TRBV7-2 to TRBJ1-6; TRBD1 is a possible D gene (5 bases). V was pared by 2 bases and J by 7 bases, with 12 bases between. The germline CDR1 and CDR2 sequences are SGHTA and FQGNSA. CDR3 length equals 15 residues. The CDR3 sequence is CASSLWQGGNSPLHF. CDR3 coding DNA: TGTGCCAGCAGCTTATGGCAGGGAGGGAATTCACCCCTCCACTTT.

The chain links TRBV7-8 to TRBJ2-1; D possibly corresponds to TRBD2 (7 bases). This CDR3 region has 14 residues. With 6 bases removed from V and 6 bases from J, the gap between germline ends came to 15 bases. The germline CDR1 and CDR2 sequences are SGHVS and FQNEAQ. The CDR3 bases are TGTGCCAGCAGTTGGGGGGGCCTTATCAATGAGCAGTTCTTC. The encoded protein is CASSWGGLINEQFF.

This clone was detected only a few times. The chain employs TRBV6-2 or TRBV6-3 and TRBJ1-1; TRBD1 matches at 7 bases. Germline V gene lookup returns CDR1 MNHEY and CDR2 SVGEGT. V lost 4 bases to trimming and J lost 10 bases; unmatched junction nucleotides: 15. The CDR3 totals 15 residues. Here the CDR3 DNA reads TGTGCCAGCAGTTCAACGACCGAGGGGGCGCTAGGAGCTTTCTTT. Protein: CASSSTTEGALGAFF.

CDR3 sequence reads: CASSFSTNTGELFF. CDR3 DNA sequence: TGTGCCAGCAGCTTCAGTACCAACACCGGGGAGCTGTTTTTT. The rearrangement joins TRBV11-3 to TRBJ2-2, with D unclear. This CDR3 contains 14 residues. Per germline, CDR1 SGHNT and CDR2 YENEEA. Between the trimmed V and J ends, which lost 3 bases and 2 bases, there was a span of 7 bases.

The rearrangement joins TRBV7-2 to TRBJ1-1; 9 positions agree with TRBD1. Germline-derived CDR1 and CDR2 are SGHTA and FQGNSA. J lost 3 bases, V lost 4 bases, and 15 bases had no gene match. The CDR3 loop spans 18 amino acids. Here the CDR3 reads CASSSPRYWTGVDTEAFF. CDR3 bases: TGTGCCAGCAGCTCCCCCCGGTATTGGACAGGGGTGGACACTGAAGCTTTCTTT.

This chain uses TRBV3-1 (or the pseudogene TRBV3-2) with TRBJ1-6; no definite D call. Trimming took off 4 bases at V and 13 bases at J, with 14 bases between the two ends. This CDR3 region has 13 residues. Germline loops: CDR1 LGHDT, CDR2 YNNKEL (reference sequence). The CDR3 DNA reads TGTGCCAGCAGCCTAAGTTTTGAAGCGCCCCTCCACTTT. Translated: CASSLSFEAPLHF.

The genes are TRBV7-2 and TRBJ2-7; 9 nucleotides align to TRBD1. Germline V gene data show CDR1 as SGHTA and CDR2 as FQGNSA. The CDR3 runs to 14 residues. Unmatched junction bases numbered 5, after V lost 6 bases and J lost 2 bases. As DNA, the CDR3 is TGTGCCAGCAGGACAGGGGGTTCTACCTACGAGCAGTACTTC. Encoded protein: CASRTGGSTYEQYF.

V gene TRBV4-3 combines with J gene TRBJ1-1; D is unclear. CDR3 length equals 15 residues. Germline assignment: CDR1 LGHNA and CDR2 YSLEER. Deletions cut 0 bases from V and 5 bases from J, with 13 bases between. The CDR3 DNA reads as TGCGCCAGCAGCCAAGAAGAACAGATCCTAACTGAAGCTTTCTTT. This translates into CASSQEEQILTEAFF.

The J gene is TRBJ2-5, the V gene TRBV24-1; 11 bases map to TRBD1. V lost 4 bases and J lost 5; bases outside the gene matches: 2. In germline, CDR1 is KGHDR, CDR2 SFDVKD. The CDR3 is made up of 14 amino acids. CDR3 sequence reads: CATSEDRGRETQYF. In DNA, the CDR3 is TGTGCCACCAGTGAGGACAGGGGGCGGGAGACCCAGTACTTC.

This chain uses TRBV6-6 with TRBJ1-2, with a weak D call TRBD1 (5 bases). Germline CDR1 is MNHNY and CDR2 is SVGAGI (reference sequence). The CDR3 spans 16 residues. V was cut by 7 bases and J by 0 bases, with 18 bases left in between. The CDR3 protein is CASNHPGHSANYGYTF. CDR3 DNA: TGTGCCAGCAACCACCCCGGACATTCAGCTAACTATGGCTACACCTTC.

The CDR3 sequence is CARHQGEEYYEQYF. The CDR3 nucleotides read TGTGCCAGGCACCAGGGGGAGGAATACTACGAGCAGTACTTC. The rearrangement links TRBV19 to TRBJ2-7; a weak D match, TRBD1 (7 bases). V lost 9 bases and J lost 3, with 18 bases in between. Germline V CDR1 and CDR2: LNHDA, SQIVND (reference sequence). The CDR3 is 14 amino acids.